This T cell receptor (beta chain) was identified in a study of blood T cell repertoires in COVID-19. Germline values: CDR1 KGHDR, CDR2 SFDVKD. The CDR3 is made up of 16 amino acids. The V and J ends lost 4 bases and 6 bases respectively, with 18 bases between them. Some clones are missing from TCRdb's copy, which holds only in-frame ones; the method was immunoSEQ multiplex PCR. The table lists about 200,000 clones, around 86% of them singletons. Clinical histories supplied by participants themselves formed the basis of cohort assignment. The rearrangement uses TRBV24-1 and TRBJ2-1, with D possibly TRBD2 on 6 matching bases. The sequence derives from a woman aged 45-65 years with acute COVID-19. The sequenced sample consisted of PBMCs or T cells enriched from blood (not recorded which). The CDR3 here is CATSEPGGKEVNEQFF. Written as DNA, the CDR3 is TGTGCCACCAGTGAACCCGGCGGGAAGGAGGTCAATGAGCAGTTCTTC.